This T cell receptor beta chain was identified in a study of blood T cell repertoires in COVID-19. As for the study in general: The United States, Italy and Spain were the sources of the acute and convalescent COVID-19 samples. Nucleic acid was either cDNA or gDNA, and it came from T cells, B-cell-depleted T cells, or PBMCs.

This CDR3 is 13 amino acids long. The V end lost 0 bases, the J end lost 4 bases, and 7 bases lay between the germline ends. Germline assignment: CDR1 SGHVS and CDR2 FNYEAQ. In the authors' methods: Estimation of nucleated cell counts relied on the amplification of reference gene primers. Some clones are missing from TCRdb's copy, which holds only in-frame ones; the method was immunoSEQ multiplex PCR. V and J calls and clone size are as listed in that table; D and trimming were resolved from the DNA. The sample consists of over 100,000 clones, approximately 80% of them appearing once. This TCR came from a woman aged 70-85 years with acute or convalescent COVID-19. This chain joins TRBV7-6 and TRBJ2-7; D not certain. The sample was peripheral blood. The CDR3 DNA follows: TGTGCCAGCAGCTTAGCGTTGTATTACGAGCAGTACTTC. It translates to CASSLALYYEQYF.